What follows are 23 T cell receptor beta chains derived from one specimen sequenced in a study of vaccination and CD4 T cells after COVID-19. At the Johns Hopkins FTIC core, DNA taken from cultured CD4+ T cells was sequenced by way of the Oncomine TCR Beta short-read assay. Using its own MiXCR run on the PCR reads, TCRdb lists one record per CDR3 protein. The data contain about 12,000 distinct CDR3 sequences, approximately 55% of them singletons. Stated treatment: roughly ten-day PBMC culture with coronavirus spike peptide pools or control peptides (ViraFEST assay). Their antigen targets remain unknown. What was sequenced was CD4+ T cells from blood, cultured in vitro. The receptors derive from a human donor who had recovered from COVID-19.

There are a few counts of this clonotype. The genes are TRBV5-4 and TRBJ1-3, with TRBD1 matching over 7 bases. This CDR3 is built from 16 residues. Germline CDR1 SGHNT, CDR2 YYREEE (reference sequence). The junction had 11 bases not matched to a gene; V was cut back by 4 bases and J by 4 bases. CDR3 residues: CASSRGQAGRGNTIYF. The CDR3 DNA is TGTGCCAGCAGCAGAGGACAGGCGGGGAGAGGAAACACCATATATTTT.

The gene calls are TRBV6-5 and TRBJ1-1, with a weak D call TRBD1 (5 bases). This CDR3 spans 14 amino acids. From germline, CDR1 is MNHEY and CDR2 SVGAGI. V was cut by 4 bases and J by 0 bases, with 9 bases left in between. The DNA for the CDR3 is TGTGCCAGCAGTTTGGGGACTTTGAACACTGAAGCTTTCTTT. Encoded protein: CASSLGTLNTEAFF.

The chain couples TRBV28 to TRBJ2-7; 11 bases agree with TRBD2. Germline CDR1 MDHEN, CDR2 SYDVKM. The CDR3 contains 14 residues. The V gene end was trimmed by 8 bases and the J gene end by 8 bases; junction bases not matched to a gene: 11. CDR3 amino acids: CASGRLAGGRKQYF. CDR3 in DNA: TGTGCCAGCGGGAGGCTAGCGGGAGGTCGGAAGCAGTACTTC.

This clonotype showed up just a few times. The V and J genes are TRBV10-3 and TRBJ2-2; no firm D call. From germline, CDR1 is ENHRY and CDR2 SYGVKD. Trimming took off 3 bases at V and 4 bases at J, with 15 bases between the two ends. This CDR3 is 16 amino acids long. The CDR3 DNA follows: TGTGCCATCAGTGACCCGGACCTCCAGGTCACCGGGGAGCTGTTTTTT. Its protein is CAISDPDLQVTGELFF.

This clonotype was seen only a few times. The rearrangement uses TRBV6-5 and TRBJ1-1; a weak D match, TRBD1 (5 bases). The CDR3 extends over 14 amino acids. Per the germline V gene, CDR1 is MNHEY and CDR2 is SVGAGI. V lost 4 bases and J lost 1, with 10 bases in between. The CDR3 sequence is CASSSHRTNTEAFF. The CDR3 bases are TGTGCCAGCAGTTCCCACAGGACGAACACTGAAGCTTTCTTT.

The V call is TRBV28, the J call TRBJ1-1; D is ambiguous. Germline V lookup: CDR1 MDHEN, CDR2 SYDVKM. V was trimmed by 7 bases and J by 7 bases, leaving 13 bases between them. CDR3 size: 12 residues. CDR3 in amino acids: CASNGQSIEAFF. CDR3 DNA: TGTGCCAGCAATGGGCAATCGATTGAAGCTTTCTTT.

The chain is built from TRBV18 and TRBJ1-1; TRBD1 is a possible D gene (6 bases). CDR1 and CDR2 from the germline V gene are KGHSH and LQKENI. Trimming shortened V by 4 bases and J by 1 base, and 13 bases separated the two germline ends. The CDR3 totals 15 residues. The chain's CDR3 is CASSQTGTPNTEAFF. The CDR3 DNA follows: TGTGCCAGCTCACAAACCGGGACACCGAACACTGAAGCTTTCTTT.

This sequence joins TRBV5-1 and TRBJ2-3; D is undetermined. V was shortened by 5 bases and J by 6 bases, with 7 bases between the two germline ends. CDR3 length: 11 amino acids. Looked up from germline, CDR1 is SGHRS and CDR2 is YFSETQ. CDR3 nucleotides: TGCGCCAGCAGAGGAGAGGATACGCAGTATTTT. It encodes CASRGEDTQYF.

This chain connects TRBV2 to TRBJ1-4; D might be TRBD1 (6 bases). Germline V gene sequence: CDR1 SNHLY, CDR2 FYNNEI. Trimming pared 6 bases from V and 5 bases from J, leaving 10 bases between. The CDR3 is made up of 13 amino acids. The chain's CDR3 is CASRWTDNEKLFF. The CDR3, as DNA: TGTGCCAGCAGGTGGACAGACAATGAAAAACTGTTTTTT.

V usage is TRBV28 and J usage is TRBJ2-1; perhaps TRBD2 as D (6 bases). This CDR3 has 16 amino acids. V lost 3 bases and J 4 bases, leaving 16 bases between the germline ends. Germline V gene data show CDR1 as MDHEN and CDR2 as SYDVKM. The CDR3 nucleotides are TGTGCCAGCAGTTTCGGGACGGGACTTCTATACAATGAGCAGTTCTTC. Encoded protein: CASSFGTGLLYNEQFF.

The chain recombines TRBV11-1 with TRBJ1-2, with 9 positions matching TRBD1. Germline CDR1 and CDR2: SGHAT and FQDESV (reference sequence). CDR3 length: 15 residues. J gave up 6 bases and V 8 bases, and 13 bases lay outside the gene matches. This CDR3 reads CASGPRNRDRDGYTF. Written as DNA, the CDR3 is TGTGCCAGCGGACCGCGAAACCGGGACAGGGATGGCTACACCTTC.

This clonotype was picked up a small number of times. For the CDR3, the DNA is TGTGCCACCAGCAGAGATTATAGGGTAACTGGCTACACCTTC. It yields the protein CATSRDYRVTGYTF. V usage is TRBV15 and J usage is TRBJ1-2; D is unclear. Germline values: CDR1 LNHNV, CDR2 YYDKDF (reference sequence). The CDR3 loop spans 14 amino acids. Trimming shortened V by 0 bases and J by 7 bases, and 12 bases separated the two germline ends.

The V gene is TRBV9, the J gene TRBJ2-2; possibly TRBD2 for D (5 bases). CDR1 and CDR2 (germline): SGDLS, YYNGEE. This CDR3 contains 16 residues. V dropped 4 bases and J dropped 4 bases, with 17 bases sitting between them. CDR3: CASSPRPGSITGELFF. CDR3 bases: TGTGCCAGCAGCCCACGGCCGGGGTCTATCACCGGGGAGCTGTTTTTT.

The J gene is TRBJ1-5, the V gene TRBV19, with D unresolved. CDR1 and CDR2 (germline): LNHDA, SQIVND (reference sequence). The V and J ends lost 3 bases and 6 bases respectively, with 6 bases between them. This CDR3 spans 12 amino acids. CDR3 residues: CASSIDSQPQHF. The CDR3 bases are TGTGCCAGTAGTATTGATAGTCAGCCCCAGCATTTT.

This clonotype was observed a few times. The rearrangement links TRBV10-3 to TRBJ1-2; D is unresolved. The ends were cut back, 3 bases at V and 4 bases at J, with 9 bases in the middle. This CDR3 has 13 residues. Per the germline V gene, CDR1 is ENHRY and CDR2 is SYGVKD. The CDR3 region is CAISEMTAYGYTF. The CDR3 DNA follows: TGTGCCATCAGTGAAATGACGGCCTATGGCTACACCTTC.

V and J are TRBV6-5 and TRBJ2-5, with 12 bases matching TRBD2. This CDR3 spans 14 amino acids. V lost 2 bases and J lost 5; bases outside the gene matches: 0. Germline V gene lookup returns CDR1 MNHEY and CDR2 SVGAGI. CDR3 DNA sequence: TGTGCCAGCAGTTACACTAGCGGGAGGGAGACCCAGTACTTC. It codes for CASSYTSGRETQYF.

V gene TRBV7-2 combines with J gene TRBJ2-5; a weak D match, TRBD1 (5 bases). This CDR3 spans 14 amino acids. V lost 1 base, J lost 4 bases, and 10 bases lay in between. The V gene's germline CDR1 is SGHTA and CDR2 FQGNSA. The CDR3: CASSLGGRAETQYF. CDR3 DNA sequence: TGTGCCAGCAGCTTAGGTGGCAGGGCAGAGACCCAGTACTTC.

The chain joins TRBV7-2 to TRBJ2-3; the match to TRBD2 covers 7 bases. Germline CDR1 SGHTA, CDR2 FQGNSA. This CDR3 has 15 residues. V dropped 2 bases and J dropped 0; count of bases not matched to a gene: 2. The CDR3: CASSLRRESTDTQYF. CDR3 DNA: TGTGCCAGCAGCTTAAGGCGGGAGAGCACAGATACGCAGTATTTT.

V and J are TRBV6-2 or TRBV6-3 and TRBJ1-5; 9 bases map to TRBD1. The CDR3 length is 18 residues. V was clipped by 4 bases and J by 1 base; unmatched bases: 11. CDR1 and CDR2 (germline): MNHEY, SVGEGT. In nucleotides, the CDR3 is TGTGCCAGCAGTTTAAGACGGGACAGGGTTAGAAGCAATCAGCCCCAGCATTTT. Residues: CASSLRRDRVRSNQPQHF.

The sample holds a few counts of this clonotype. J is TRBJ1-6 and V is TRBV10-3; D gene uncertain. Germline CDR1 reads ENHRY; CDR2 reads SYGVKD. This CDR3 comprises 11 residues. The germline V and J ends were trimmed by 3 bases and 8 bases, with 2 bases remaining between them. The CDR3 region is CAISDDSPLHF. For the CDR3, the DNA is TGTGCCATCAGTGATGATTCACCCCTCCACTTT.

Written as DNA, the CDR3 is TGTGCCAGCAGTTTGGGTAGGAGCAATCAGCCCCAGCATTTT. Its translation: CASSLGRSNQPQHF. This chain uses TRBV12-3 or TRBV12-4 with TRBJ1-5; no clear D. The V and J ends lost 3 bases and 1 base respectively, with 7 bases between them. The CDR3 totals 14 residues.

This chain joins TRBV20-1 and TRBJ2-7, with TRBD2 matching 10 bases. Looked up from germline, CDR1 is DFQATT and CDR2 is SNEGSKA (reference sequence). V lost 8 bases to trimming and J lost 0 bases; unmatched junction nucleotides: 16. The CDR3 contains 17 residues. The CDR3 spells CSPKPLPPSGSSYEQYF. The CDR3 nucleotides read TGCAGTCCCAAGCCTTTACCTCCTAGCGGGAGCTCCTACGAGCAGTACTTC.

The chain couples TRBV15 to TRBJ2-7, with TRBD1 matching over 7 bases. CDR1 is LNHNV, CDR2 YYDKDF, per germline (reference sequence). CDR3 length equals 15 residues. The V gene end was trimmed by 0 bases and the J gene end by 0 bases; junction bases not matched to a gene: 2. The CDR3 loop is CATSRDRGYSYEQYF. CDR3 nucleotides: TGTGCCACCAGCAGAGACAGGGGGTACTCCTACGAGCAGTACTTC.